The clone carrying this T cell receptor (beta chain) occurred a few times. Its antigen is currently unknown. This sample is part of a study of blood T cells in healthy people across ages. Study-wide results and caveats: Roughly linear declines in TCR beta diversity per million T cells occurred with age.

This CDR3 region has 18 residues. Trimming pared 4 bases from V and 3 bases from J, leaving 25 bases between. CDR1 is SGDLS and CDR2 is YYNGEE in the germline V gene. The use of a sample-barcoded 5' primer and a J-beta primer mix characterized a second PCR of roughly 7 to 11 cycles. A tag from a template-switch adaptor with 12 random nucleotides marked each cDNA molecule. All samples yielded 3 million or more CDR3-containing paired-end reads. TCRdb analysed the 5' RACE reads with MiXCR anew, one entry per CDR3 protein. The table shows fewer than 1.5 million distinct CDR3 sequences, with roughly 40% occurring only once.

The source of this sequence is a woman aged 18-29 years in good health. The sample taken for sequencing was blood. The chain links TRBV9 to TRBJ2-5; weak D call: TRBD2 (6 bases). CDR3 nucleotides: TGTGCCAGCAGCCCAGAGGTATTCGGCGGGGCGACTAAAGAGACCCAGTACTTC. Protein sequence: CASSPEVFGGATKETQYF.